This T cell receptor beta chain was recorded in a study of shared clonotypes between healthy human individuals (dated by TCRdb to about 2020). Regarding the research as a whole: The cohort comprised two women and a few men aged 18 to 49 years. For each donor, three plates each were used for CD4 naive and CD4 memory, two plates were used for CD8 naive, and one plate was used for CD8 memory. To estimate repertoire size and how much clonotypes are shared between individuals, the study performed deep sequencing of blood TCR repertoires from a few healthy adults. To increase sequencing depth and limit assay-specific biases, different laboratories used diverse techniques to prepare libraries and sequence TCR repertoires. Per donor, leukapheresis produced somewhere between about 0.9 and 10 billion PBMCs.

Of note for this clone: The specificity of this receptor is unknown. No qualities accompany the bases; no much larger clone lies one base away.

The donors were healthy, HIV-negative adults with no recently reported acute infections or vaccinations. Every donor was a Caucasian adult living in Nashville, Tennessee, USA. CD4+ T cells were enriched through magnetic negative selection, after which naive cells were positively selected on CD45RA and the remaining negative fraction served as the memory subset. Blood was collected by leukapheresis, and PBMCs were isolated by Ficoll-Histopaque density gradient centrifugation and then cryopreserved in liquid nitrogen vapor phase. Analytical flow cytometry was used to check the purity and quantity of each magnetically sorted T cell population. Each sorted fraction had its genomic DNA isolated and then quantified by UV absorbance on a Nanodrop 2000c. At the junction V is shortened by 3 bases and J by 1 base; bases outside the gene matches: 2. CDR1 and CDR2 (MNHEY, SVGAGI) derive from the germline V gene. The CDR3 holds 14 amino acids from the cysteine to the phenylalanine. The only DNA kept is the CDR3, 42 bases in frame from the first base.

Using the deep immunoSEQ assay, TCR CDR3 regions were amplified from genomic DNA by multiplex PCR. Extracted genomic DNA from each cell subset was distributed evenly across all wells of several immunoSEQ 96-well plates, and each plate was treated as a replicate. Each replicate PCR for sorted subsets received roughly 0.2 ug genomic DNA, equal to tens of thousands of T cell genomes. Purified libraries were quantified with a Qubit 3.0 fluorometer, sized on a Bioanalyzer 2100, and re-quantified with the KAPA Library Quantification kit. Each immunoSEQ 96-well plate was sequenced on its own single-read 150-cycle Illumina NextSeq 550 flow cell. In the authors' own workflow: The immunoSEQ output contained only junctional sequences without quality scores, so filtering could not match that applied to full-length reads. To assign V/J genes and CDR3, sequences were annotated against IMGT germline references using PyIR, a Python wrapper for IgBLAST v1.9. Reads were filtered out if the reads had weak V/J assignments (E-value above 1e-6), no CDR3, stop codons, out-of-frame junctions, or ambiguous translated residues. A V3J clonotype was defined by an identical inferred V gene, J gene, and CDR3 amino acid sequence. Percentage overlap between repertoires was calculated by dividing the number of shared unique clonotypes by the size of the smaller repertoire. Repertoire richness was assessed with RTK rarefaction, the Chao1 estimator, and Recon v2.1 estimates of unobserved clonotypes. OLGA was used to compute generation probabilities for all TCRbeta clonotypes that the gDNA method yielded from a few donors. What TCRdb holds here is the immuneACCESS table cut down to in-frame rearrangements. Part of the clones is not present; checked against another copy, under half of the missing clones reflect an unresolved V gene, and the others are unexplained. Clone size and V and J calls were adopted from that table, with D and trimming inferred from the DNA. The sample table records 1 million to 1.3 million clones; more than 75% of these occur just once. The ten largest clonotypes hold roughly 0.62% of the sample.

What the study reported, not specific to this receptor: Higher generation probabilities were observed for clonotypes shared by all four sorted-subset donors than for non-shared clonotypes. Sharing across a few donors was observed for approximately 5% of naive CD4, 3.5% of naive CD8, 2% to 2.5% of memory CD4, and around 0.4% of memory CD8 clonotypes. Rarefaction of sorted-subset datasets indicated incomplete sequencing despite the large sequencing depth. The genetic and exposure-history diversity represented was limited by the small number of donors. Sampling was limited to blood, and TCR repertoires in tissue likely differ from TCR repertoires in blood. Naive subsets generally had larger estimated clonotype richness than memory subsets. Pairwise subsampling led to the expectation that sequencing depth would affect the degree of clonotype sharing among donors.

The receptor was derived from a man between 18 and 35 years old in good health. Some clones in this sample may be carry-over from other donors' samples. The specimen was memory CD4+ T cells from PBMCs. The cell subset or site label here, explained by the study, means: CD45RA-negative fraction. This sequence uses TRBV6-5 and TRBJ1-2, and 7 junctional nucleotides match TRBD1. The DNA reads TGTGCCAGCAGTTATCACAGGGGTAACTATGGCTACACCTTC. Its coded protein is CASSYHRGNYGYTF.